A selection of T cell receptor beta chains follows, all from one sample in a study of CD39 and CD103 CD8 tumor-infiltrating T cells. Assay used: immunoSEQ multiplex PCR; TCRdb lists only in-frame clones, some missing. The repertoire has a few thousand clones, under 80% of them found once; the top ten carry around 25%. The sequenced material came from CD39- CD103- CD8+ T cells sorted from the tumor. All receptors come from a human donor with head and neck squamous cell carcinoma. CDR3s include the opening cysteine and the closing phenylalanine or tryptophan. The order of the fields is V gene, clone size, J gene, D gene, CDR3 DNA, CDR3 protein. A D gene is named only where the DNA matches it firmly. Part of the rows lack a size; the others show once, few, many or a class for expanded clones.

TRBV7-7	-	TRBJ2-2	-	TGTGCCAGCAGCGTCAACGCGGACAGACAAAACACCGGGGAGCTGTTTTTT	CASSVNADRQNTGELFF
TRBV11-3	-	TRBJ2-1	-	TGTGCCAGCAGCTTCACGGGGGCGGGTGAGCAGTTCTTC	CASSFTGAGEQFF
TRBV11-2	-	TRBJ2-3	TRBD1	TGTGCCAGCAGCTCCAGGCCTGGGGGGACAGGGGGCACAGATACGCAGTATTTT	CASSSRPGGTGGTDTQYF
TRBV5-1	-	TRBJ1-1	-	TGCGCCAGCAGCTGGAGGGAACTGAACACTGAAGCTTTCTTT	CASSWRELNTEAFF
TRBV6-6	-	TRBJ1-2	-	TGTGCGATGGGGGGACCTAACTATGGCTACACCTTC	CAMGGPNYGYTF
TRBV2	-	TRBJ2-7	TRBD1	TGTGCCAGCAGTGAAGCGGAGCAGGGGGCGTGGGTGGGCTACGAGCAGTACTTC	CASSEAEQGAWVGYEQYF
TRBV19	-	TRBJ2-1	-	TGTGCCAGTAGTCCTTTTTGGGGGTCGACCTACAATGAGCAGTTCTTC	CASSPFWGSTYNEQFF
TRBV7-8	-	TRBJ2-7	-	TGTGCCAGCAGCTTAAACCCGGGGCCTACCTACGAGCAGTACTTC	CASSLNPGPTYEQYF
TRBV6-5	-	TRBJ1-2	-	TGTGCCAGCAGGTCCGGGACCCCGACCAACTATGGCTACACCTTC	CASRSGTPTNYGYTF
TRBV4-2	-	TRBJ2-3	-	TGTGCCAGCAGCCAAGGCAGCACAGATACGCAGTATTTT	CASSQGSTDTQYF
TRBV6-6	-	TRBJ2-2	-	TGTGCCAGTAATCCGGGGCCCTTGAACACCGGGGAGCTGTTTTTT	CASNPGPLNTGELFF
TRBV4-1	few	TRBJ2-7	-	TGCGCCAGCAGCCAAGGGTCCGGCTACGAGCAGTACTTC	CASSQGSGYEQYF
TRBV13	-	TRBJ2-7	-	TGTGCCAGCAGCTGGACTAACTATGCGTACGAGCAGTACTTC	CASSWTNYAYEQYF
TRBV7-9	-	TRBJ2-2	-	TGTGCCAGCAGCTTTAACATAGCGGCGAACACCGGGGAGCTGTTTTTT	CASSFNIAANTGELFF